The 32 T cell receptor beta chains reported below all come from one sample, sequenced in a study of CD8 T cells in ankylosing spondylitis. TCRdb passed the 5' RACE reads through MiXCR, listing each CDR3 protein once. The sample lists roughly 250,000 distinct CDR3 sequences; more than 9% were seen once. Sequencing was carried out using blood, either unsorted or a sorted T cell fraction (not recorded which). The source of these receptors is a male donor with ankylosing spondylitis or in good health (not recorded which).

The gene calls are TRBV5-6 and TRBJ2-3; D unclear. With 7 bases removed from V and 1 base from J, the gap between germline ends came to 13 bases. CDR1 is SGHDT, CDR2 YYEEEE, per germline. The CDR3 has 14 residues. In nucleotides, the CDR3 is TGTGCCAGCCGGACGGCTTCGGGCACAGATACGCAGTATTTT. Its translation is CASRTASGTDTQYF.

This clonotype showed up many times. The J gene is TRBJ2-4, the V gene TRBV11-3, with 10 bases identical to TRBD2. The germline gives CDR1 SGHNT, CDR2 YENEEA. The CDR3 consists of 21 residues. The V and J ends lost 4 bases and 1 base, in that order; junction bases with no gene match: 19. The CDR3 DNA follows: TGTGCCAGCAGCTCCTCCGGTCCAGCGGGGGGGAAGAGGGGGGCCAAAAACATTCAGTACTTC. Translation: CASSSSGPAGGKRGAKNIQYF.

This clonotype was seen many times. CDR3 DNA sequence: TGCAGCCCCCAATCCGGCAGGGGGCCCAATGAGCAGTTCTTC. It is translated as CSPQSGRGPNEQFF. This chain links TRBV20-1 with TRBJ2-1; 8 positions agree with TRBD1. There are 14 residues in the CDR3. Per germline, CDR1 DFQATT and CDR2 SNEGSKA (reference sequence).

This clonotype was seen ten or more times. V gene TRBV6-2 or TRBV6-3 combines with J gene TRBJ2-3, with D unclear. The CDR3 runs to 15 residues. Germline CDR1 is MNHEY and CDR2 is SVGEGT. Trimming cost V 0 bases and J 0 bases, with 7 bases left between them. As DNA, the CDR3 is TGTGCCAGCAGTTACTCTATCCTTAGCACAGATACGCAGTATTTT. Its translation: CASSYSILSTDTQYF.

In its sample, this clonotype was seen many times. The rearrangement joins TRBV27 to TRBJ2-7, with 7 bases fitting TRBD1. This CDR3 has 15 residues. Germline V gene sequence: CDR1 MNHEY, CDR2 SMNVEV (reference sequence). V shed 6 bases and J 6 bases; nucleotides not matched to a gene: 14. DNA of the CDR3: TGTGCCAGCAGGCCCAGACAGGGTGGGGCGAGCGAGCAGTACTTC. Protein product: CASRPRQGGASEQYF.

This clonotype was observed at least ten times. This chain connects TRBV25-1 to TRBJ2-7; D possibly uses TRBD1 or TRBD2 (5 bases each). Germline V gene lookup returns CDR1 MGHDK and CDR2 SYGVNS. The CDR3 covers 14 residues. V lost 0 bases and J 4 bases, leaving 10 bases between the germline ends. The DNA of the CDR3 is TGTGCCAGCAGTGAATACGGCAGGGAGTACGAGCAGTACTTC. Protein product: CASSEYGREYEQYF.

The chain has TRBV29-1 and TRBJ2-1; D is ambiguous. This CDR3 contains 13 residues. CDR1 and CDR2 (germline): SQVTM, ANQGSEA. V shed 4 bases and J shed 5 bases, with 12 bases lying between them. The CDR3 sequence: CSVVPITDNEQFF. CDR3 nucleotides: TGCAGCGTTGTCCCGATTACTGACAATGAGCAGTTCTTC.

In DNA, the CDR3 is TGTGCCAGTAGTATGACAGGGGGCAGATACGAGCAGTACTTC. Translated, it gives CASSMTGGRYEQYF. This chain uses TRBV19 with TRBJ2-7; 10 bases agree with TRBD1. The V and J ends lost 3 bases and 4 bases, in that order; junction bases with no gene match: 3. CDR3 length equals 14 residues. Per germline, CDR1 LNHDA and CDR2 SQIVND (reference sequence).

This clonotype was recorded many times. The chain recombines TRBV5-5 with TRBJ2-2, with 8 bases identical to TRBD1. The junction had 8 bases not matched to a gene; V was cut back by 2 bases and J by 2 bases. Germline V gene data show CDR1 as SGHKS and CDR2 as YYEKEE (reference sequence). The CDR3 has 17 residues. DNA for the CDR3: TGTGCCAGCAGCTTAATGGACAGGGTTCATAACACCGGGGAGCTGTTTTTT. This gives the protein CASSLMDRVHNTGELFF.

Many counts were recorded for this clonotype. The gene calls are TRBV12-3 or TRBV12-4 and TRBJ2-3; D is ambiguous. The CDR3 consists of 10 residues. Trimming removed 7 bases at V and 4 bases at J, with 3 bases between. DNA of the CDR3: TGTGCCAGCAAGGCAGATACGCAGTATTTT. Translated, it gives CASKADTQYF.

This clonotype showed up many times. This chain uses TRBV5-6 with TRBJ2-3, with TRBD2 identical over 10 bases. Germline values: CDR1 SGHDT, CDR2 YYEEEE. This CDR3 contains 14 residues. V lost 0 bases and J lost 6; bases outside the gene matches: 1. Here the CDR3 reads CASSLGAGGDTQYF. The CDR3 DNA sequence: TGTGCCAGCAGCTTGGGAGCGGGAGGGGATACGCAGTATTTT.

This clonotype was counted a few times. This chain connects TRBV2 to TRBJ1-2; TRBD1 agrees at 7 bases. Germline CDR1 is SNHLY and CDR2 is FYNNEI. The CDR3 consists of 16 residues. Unmatched junction bases numbered 11, after V lost 4 bases and J lost 3 bases. The CDR3 here is CASSVSWDSSDYGYTF. In nucleotides, the CDR3 is TGTGCCAGCAGTGTTTCGTGGGACAGCTCGGACTATGGCTACACCTTC.

This clonotype came up many times. V is TRBV6-1 and J is TRBJ2-2; D not resolved. V lost 6 bases to trimming and J lost 4 bases, with 9 bases between them. Germline V gene data show CDR1 as MNHNS and CDR2 as SASEGT. This CDR3 comprises 13 residues. The CDR3 DNA is TGTGCCAGCAGGCCAGAGATCACCGGGGAGCTGTTTTTT. Protein: CASRPEITGELFF.

With respect to this clonotype: A single base separates this from a much larger clone, so it may be a read error. The chain recombines TRBV6-5 with TRBJ2-5, with D tentatively TRBD1 (6 bases). The CDR3 is made up of 14 amino acids. Germline CDR1 and CDR2: MNHEY and SVGAGI. The CDR3 DNA is TGTGCCAGCAGTTACTCCAGGGGTTTGGAGATCCAGTACTTC. As protein: CASSYSRGLEIQYF.

This clonotype appeared many times. The chain joins TRBV29-1 to TRBJ1-2; D not resolved. V lost 3 bases and J lost 7, with 0 bases in between. CDR1 SQVTM and CDR2 ANQGSEA come from the germline V gene. This CDR3 region has 8 residues. The CDR3 is CSVDGYTF. CDR3 DNA sequence: TGCAGCGTTGATGGCTACACCTTC. Complete variable domain (other parts from reference TRBV29-1 and TRBJ1-2): SAVISQKPSRDICQRGTSLTIQCQVDSQVTMMFWYRQQPGQSLTLIATANQGSEATYESGFVIDKFPISRPNLTFSTLTVSNMSPEDSSIYLCSVDGYTFGSGTRLTVV.

This clonotype occurred many times. The V gene is TRBV5-1, the J gene TRBJ2-3; TRBD2 aligns across 10 bases. CDR1 is SGHRS and CDR2 is YFSETQ in the germline V gene. The J segment lost 6 bases and the V segment lost 0 bases, leaving 4 bases of the junction unmatched. This CDR3 is built from 15 residues. The CDR3 here is CASSLELAGSDTQYF. The CDR3 DNA reads as TGCGCCAGCAGCTTGGAACTAGCGGGATCGGATACGCAGTATTTT.

A word on this clonotype: Just one base apart from a much larger clone, this may be a read error. The chain employs TRBV27 and TRBJ1-2; D is perhaps TRBD1 (6 bases). The V gene lost 3 bases and the J gene lost 4 bases, with 9 bases spanning the gap. Per germline, CDR1 MNHEY and CDR2 SMNVEV (reference sequence). The CDR3 has 13 amino acids. The CDR3 reads CASSLRGTYGYTF. The CDR3 region has the DNA TGTGCCAGCAGTTTGAGGGGGACCTATGGCTACACCTTC.

This clonotype was picked up many times. This chain links TRBV10-2 with TRBJ2-7; maybe TRBD2 (6 bases). Germline CDR1 reads WSHSY; CDR2 reads SAAADI. The CDR3 totals 14 residues. Trimming removed 6 bases from V and 6 bases from J, with 18 bases in between. This CDR3 reads CASSAGSVGGEQYF. The CDR3 DNA sequence: TGCGCCAGCAGCGCGGGCTCGGTGGGAGGCGAGCAGTACTTC.

This clonotype was counted at least ten times. V is TRBV6-5 and J is TRBJ1-4; D is unclear. In germline, CDR1 is MNHEY, CDR2 SVGAGI. The CDR3 is made up of 14 amino acids. V lost 0 bases, J lost 3 bases, and 5 bases lay in between. CDR3 sequence: CASSYSSPNEKLFF. DNA for the CDR3: TGTGCCAGCAGTTACTCGAGCCCTAATGAAAAACTGTTTTTT.

CDR3: CASSSRTRLYEQYF. CDR3 in DNA: TGTGCCAGTAGTTCCCGAACTAGACTATACGAGCAGTACTTC. V is TRBV19 and J is TRBJ2-7, with a possible D match to TRBD2 (5 bases). Germline lookup yields CDR1 LNHDA and CDR2 SQIVND (reference sequence). The CDR3 loop spans 14 amino acids. The V and J ends lost 5 bases and 4 bases respectively, with 15 bases between them.

The sample holds many counts of this clonotype. The chain employs TRBV4-1 and TRBJ2-7; the D is unclear. The germline V gene encodes CDR1 MGHRA and CDR2 YSYEKL. V was cut by 1 base and J by 3 bases, with 13 bases left in between. The CDR3 extends over 15 amino acids. Written as DNA, the CDR3 is TGCGCCAGCAGCCAAGTCATTAATTCCCACTACGAGCAGTACTTC. The encoded protein is CASSQVINSHYEQYF.

This clonotype has at least ten counts. V and J are TRBV7-9 and TRBJ1-5; D remains unclear. CDR3 length: 13 amino acids. In germline, CDR1 is SEHNR, CDR2 FQNEAQ (reference sequence). Trimming stripped 5 bases from V and 7 bases from J, with 12 bases between. The CDR3 nucleotides are TGTGCCAGCAGCCCCCAGGAGACCCAGCCCCAGCATTTT. This encodes CASSPQETQPQHF.

In its sample, this clonotype was seen many times. The genes are TRBV3-1 and TRBJ2-1; TRBD2 agrees at 8 bases. Germline V CDR1 and CDR2: LGHDT, YNNKEL (reference sequence). The V gene end was trimmed by 1 base and the J gene end by 2 bases; junction bases not matched to a gene: 7. The CDR3 is 17 amino acids. The CDR3 sequence: CASSQGRGSGAYNEQFF. The CDR3 DNA follows: TGTGCCAGCAGCCAAGGTAGGGGTAGCGGGGCCTACAATGAGCAGTTCTTC.

This clonotype was found many times. The chain is built from TRBV6-2 or TRBV6-3 and TRBJ2-7; tentative D call: TRBD2 (6 bases). The V end was cut by 7 bases, the J end by 2 bases, with 15 bases between. The CDR3 length is 14 residues. Germline-derived CDR1 and CDR2 are MNHEY and SVGEGT. The CDR3 DNA follows: TGTGCCAGCATCCTGGGACTTAGGCCCTACGAGCAGTACTTC. This gives the protein CASILGLRPYEQYF.

This clonotype has more than one count but fewer than ten. The chain is built from TRBV7-9 and TRBJ2-7, with D perhaps TRBD1 or TRBD2 (5 bases each). Germline CDR1 SEHNR, CDR2 FQNEAQ (reference sequence). V lost 5 bases, J lost 3 bases, and 11 bases lay in between. This CDR3 has 13 residues. CDR3 in amino acids: CASSRDGDYEQYF. CDR3 DNA: TGTGCCAGCAGCCGGGACGGAGACTACGAGCAGTACTTC.

This clonotype occurred many times. V and J are TRBV12-3 or TRBV12-4 and TRBJ1-6, with 9 bases that match TRBD1. The V and J ends lost 5 bases and 7 bases, in that order; junction bases with no gene match: 6. The CDR3 covers 15 residues. CDR3 nucleotides: TGTGCCAGCAGTGGCCGACAGGGGGGAAATTCACCCCTCCACTTT. Residues: CASSGRQGGNSPLHF.

This clonotype was seen many times. This sequence joins TRBV12-3 or TRBV12-4 and TRBJ2-2; 9 bases agree with TRBD1. The CDR3 has 13 amino acids. Trimming removed 5 bases from V and 7 bases from J; junction bases left unmatched: 2. The CDR3 bases are TGTGCCAGCAGTAGACAGGGGGTCGGGGAGCTGTTTTTT. This translates into CASSRQGVGELFF.

This clonotype appeared a few times. This chain joins TRBV5-6 and TRBJ2-7; either TRBD1 or TRBD2 may supply D (6 bases each). Germline CDR1 SGHDT, CDR2 YYEEEE. With 1 base removed from V and 7 bases from J, the gap between germline ends came to 24 bases. This CDR3 spans 17 amino acids. CDR3 sequence reads: CASSLRVGGPGIEEQYF. CDR3 nucleotide sequence: TGTGCCAGCAGCTTGAGGGTCGGGGGCCCCGGGATTGAAGAGCAGTACTTC.

Many counts were recorded for this clonotype. The CDR3: CASSRGQGVNEQFF. The CDR3 nucleotides are TGTGCCAGCAGTCGGGGACAGGGGGTCAATGAGCAGTTCTTC. The rearrangement joins TRBV6-1 to TRBJ2-1; 11 bases map to TRBD1. J gave up 6 bases and V 5 bases, and 3 bases lay outside the gene matches. Germline V lookup: CDR1 MNHNS, CDR2 SASEGT. There are 14 residues in the CDR3.

This clonotype came up many times. CDR3 region: CASSPTSGSYNEQFF. CDR3 in DNA: TGTGCCAGCAGCCCGACTAGCGGCTCCTACAATGAGCAGTTCTTC. The chain employs TRBV7-2 and TRBJ2-1, with 9 positions matching TRBD2. V trimming: 5 bases; J trimming: 0 bases; junction bases outside the gene matches: 2. The CDR3 totals 15 residues. Germline assignment: CDR1 SGHTA and CDR2 FQGNSA.

This clonotype showed up many times. The CDR3 nucleotides read TGCGCCAGCGGCTCGGGACAGGGGACCTACGAGCAGTACTTC. Its protein is CASGSGQGTYEQYF. J is TRBJ2-7 and V is TRBV5-1; 10 bases match TRBD1. CDR1 is SGHRS, CDR2 YFSETQ, per germline. This CDR3 contains 14 residues. V lost 7 bases to trimming and J lost 2 bases; unmatched junction nucleotides: 6.

In its sample, this clonotype was seen many times. The V gene is TRBV20-1, the J gene TRBJ1-1; D uncertain. The CDR3 is made up of 12 amino acids. V was shortened by 1 base and J by 5 bases, with 8 bases between the two germline ends. Germline CDR1 and CDR2: DFQATT and SNEGSKA (reference sequence). The CDR3 loop is CSARVVETEAFF. CDR3 nucleotide sequence: TGCAGTGCTAGAGTGGTGGAAACTGAAGCTTTCTTT.